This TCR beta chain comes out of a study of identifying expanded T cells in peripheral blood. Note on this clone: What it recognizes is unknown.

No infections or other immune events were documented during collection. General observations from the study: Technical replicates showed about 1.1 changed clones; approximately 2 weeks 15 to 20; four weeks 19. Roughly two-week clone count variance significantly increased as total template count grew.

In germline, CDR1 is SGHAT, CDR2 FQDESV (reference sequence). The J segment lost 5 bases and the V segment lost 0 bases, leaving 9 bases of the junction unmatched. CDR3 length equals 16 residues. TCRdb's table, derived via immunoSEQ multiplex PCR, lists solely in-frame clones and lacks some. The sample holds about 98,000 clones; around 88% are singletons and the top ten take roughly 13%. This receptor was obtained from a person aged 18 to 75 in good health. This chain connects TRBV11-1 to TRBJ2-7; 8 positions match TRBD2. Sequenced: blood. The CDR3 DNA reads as TGTGCCAGCAGCTTAGCGCTGTCGGGGGGGCCTCACGAGCAGTACTTC. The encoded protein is CASSLALSGGPHEQYF.